One sample yielded the 13 T cell receptor beta chains listed below, sequenced in a study of early T cells in non-severe SARS-CoV-2 infection (dated by TCRdb to about 2021). The library was produced with 5' RACE. These reads were obtained on a NextSeq 500. TCRdb reprocessed the public reads (quality trimming at Q25 with fastp, clone calling with MiXCR) and kept in-frame beta chains. Merged by CDR3 protein, the rows form single entries marked with the most common genes and DNA. Recorded for this sample are tens of thousands of distinct CDR3 sequences; about 5% of them occurred a single time. 7.6% of the sample belongs to the ten largest clones. What was sequenced was whole blood. Every receptor here comes from an adult who was a healthcare worker with PCR-confirmed SARS-CoV-2 infection or an uninfected control (not recorded which).

There are many counts of this clonotype. V is TRBV29-1 and J is TRBJ1-5; D uncertain. V lost 2 bases and J 7 bases, leaving 12 bases between the germline ends. The CDR3 runs 13 residues. Germline V gene data show CDR1 as SQVTM and CDR2 as ANQGSEA. DNA of the CDR3: TGCAGCGTTGAAAGTAGTCCGGGGCAGCCCCAGCATTTT. Translated: CSVESSPGQPQHF. Looking up the rest from reference TRBV29-1 and TRBJ1-5 gives the full variable domain: SAVISQKPSRDICQRGTSLTIQCQVDSQVTMMFWYRQQPGQSLTLIATANQGSEATYESGFVIDKFPISRPNLTFSTLTVSNMSPEDSSIYLCSVESSPGQPQHFGDGTRLSIL.

This clonotype was detected ten times or more. The rearrangement links TRBV6-1 to TRBJ2-7, with D possibly being TRBD1 (7 bases). Trimming left V 3 bases short and J 3 bases short, with 9 bases between. Germline V gene lookup returns CDR1 MNHNS and CDR2 SASEGT. The CDR3 loop spans 13 amino acids. CDR3 nucleotide sequence: TGTGCCAGCAGTGATCAGGGGGGCTACGAGCAGTACTTC. It encodes CASSDQGGYEQYF.

This clonotype was counted many times. The chain uses TRBV4-1 and TRBJ1-5, with D possibly being TRBD1 (6 bases). The CDR3 extends over 14 amino acids. The V end lost 3 bases, the J end lost 3 bases, and 9 bases lay between the germline ends. Germline CDR1 is MGHRA and CDR2 is YSYEKL. The CDR3 is CASSQGAPNQPQHF. The CDR3 bases are TGCGCCAGCAGCCAGGGGGCCCCCAATCAGCCCCAGCATTTT.

Ten or more counts support this clonotype. This sequence joins TRBV29-1 and TRBJ2-1, with 9 nucleotides matching TRBD2. The germline V gene has CDR1 SQVTM and CDR2 ANQGSEA. This CDR3 contains 13 residues. The V segment lost 7 bases and the J segment 7 bases; nucleotides outside the gene matches: 8. CDR3 bases: TGCAGCGCTGATAGCGGGAGTTTGAATGAGCAGTTCTTC. Its protein is CSADSGSLNEQFF.

This clonotype was observed at least ten times. The gene calls are TRBV27 and TRBJ2-3; D gene unclear. The CDR3 consists of 15 residues. The V end lost 2 bases, the J end lost 0 bases, and 9 bases lay between the germline ends. Germline CDR1 is MNHEY and CDR2 is SMNVEV (reference sequence). CDR3 coding DNA: TGTGCCAGCAGTTTAAACCCGGTTAGCACAGATACGCAGTATTTT. Its protein is CASSLNPVSTDTQYF.

This chain connects TRBV6-5 to TRBJ2-7; D is unclear. Germline CDR1 and CDR2: MNHEY and SVGAGI. This CDR3 is built from 14 residues. Trimming cost V 6 bases and J 2 bases, with 14 bases left between them. The CDR3 loop is CASRRISQAYEQYF. The CDR3 DNA sequence: TGTGCCAGCAGAAGAATCAGCCAAGCCTACGAGCAGTACTTC.

There are many counts of this clonotype. The J gene is TRBJ2-1, the V gene TRBV2; no firm D call. This CDR3 is built from 12 residues. Germline V lookup: CDR1 SNHLY, CDR2 FYNNEI. The germline V and J ends were trimmed by 7 bases and 12 bases, with 16 bases remaining between them. CDR3 loop: CASISDGSGQFF. The DNA of the CDR3 is TGTGCCAGCATTTCTGACGGTTCTGGGCAGTTCTTC.

This clonotype has a count of ten or more. The chain joins TRBV24-1 to TRBJ1-1, with D hard to call. Trimming shortened V by 5 bases and J by 5 bases, and 11 bases separated the two germline ends. CDR1 is KGHDR and CDR2 is SFDVKD in the germline V gene. The CDR3 is 13 residues long. CDR3 coding DNA: TGTGCCACCAGTGGTCCTATGAGTACTGAAGCTTTCTTT. As protein: CATSGPMSTEAFF.

This chain joins TRBV5-6 and TRBJ1-1, with a possible D match to TRBD1 (5 bases). The ends were cut back, 8 bases at V and 11 bases at J, with 13 bases in the middle. Per germline, CDR1 SGHDT and CDR2 YYEEEE. This CDR3 has 10 residues. The CDR3 here is CARGVTRAFF. The CDR3 bases are TGTGCCAGGGGGGTGACGCGGGCTTTCTTT.

This clonotype was seen at least ten times. This chain connects TRBV30 to TRBJ2-1, with 8 positions matching TRBD2. Germline CDR1 reads GTSNPN; CDR2 reads SVGIG (reference sequence). The CDR3 length is 14 residues. The V gene end was trimmed by 0 bases and the J gene end by 7 bases; junction bases not matched to a gene: 5. The CDR3 spells CAWSVTGGPNEQFF. CDR3 bases: TGTGCCTGGAGTGTAACGGGGGGGCCTAATGAGCAGTTCTTC.

The rearrangement uses TRBV10-3 and TRBJ1-2; D unresolved. CDR1 ENHRY and CDR2 SYGVKD come from the germline V gene. The CDR3 contains 15 residues. The V end was cut by 4 bases, the J end by 0 bases, with 12 bases between. This CDR3 reads CAISGPPPANYGYTF. Written as DNA, the CDR3 is TGTGCCATCAGTGGCCCCCCCCCTGCTAACTATGGCTACACCTTC.

There are many counts of this clonotype. The CDR3 here is CASSSTGKRGSYNEQFF. The CDR3 coding sequence is TGTGCCAGCAGCTCAACAGGGAAGAGGGGGTCCTACAATGAGCAGTTCTTC. The chain links TRBV7-9 to TRBJ2-1; D is possibly TRBD1 (6 bases). This CDR3 region has 17 residues. Trimming took 4 bases from V and 1 from J, leaving 17 bases between them. Germline V gene sequence: CDR1 SEHNR, CDR2 FQNEAQ (reference sequence).

This clonotype was seen repeatedly, ten times or more. CDR3 region: CASSINPGDHEQYF. The CDR3 coding sequence is TGTGCCAGTAGTATTAACCCAGGGGACCACGAGCAGTACTTC. The gene calls are TRBV19 and TRBJ2-7, with D perhaps matching TRBD1 (6 bases). The CDR3 is 14 residues long. Trimming cost V 3 bases and J 5 bases, with 14 bases left between them. The V gene's germline CDR1 is LNHDA and CDR2 SQIVND (reference sequence).